Following are 21 T cell receptor beta chains from one sample sequenced in a study of T cell clonotyping in hematopoietic cell transplantation (dated by TCRdb to 2020 to 2022). The sample's time point label, decoded: 100 days after allo-HCT. The protocol used for the library was the immunoSEQ multiplex PCR assay. Imported from immuneACCESS, the table was reduced by TCRdb to in-frame sequences with V and J called. These copies leave out some clones; in studies compared against another copy, an unresolved V gene accounts for under half, and the cause of the remainder is not known. The sample table shows around 6,800 clones, and 77% are seen once. Of the sample, 30% to 35% falls within the top ten clones. Source: PBMCs, taken 100 days after allogeneic stem cell transplant. These receptors were collected from a female patient between 30 and 40 years old who had an allogeneic stem cell transplant, so the T cells may come from the graft donor. Some clones in this sample may be carry-over from other donors' samples.

This clone was recorded once. V is TRBV5-1 and J is TRBJ1-2; D remains ambiguous. CDR3 length: 13 residues. V was shortened by 4 bases and J by 4 bases, with 11 bases between the two germline ends. Germline loops: CDR1 SGHRS, CDR2 YFSETQ. CDR3 loop: CASSADGPYGYTF. CDR3 DNA: TGCGCCAGCAGCGCCGACGGTCCCTATGGCTACACCTTC.

V is TRBV6-6 and J is TRBJ1-1; D perhaps matches TRBD1 (5 bases). V shed 10 bases and J shed 1 base, with 16 bases lying between them. Per the germline V gene, CDR1 is MNHNY and CDR2 is SVGAGI (reference sequence). This CDR3 is built from 14 residues. In nucleotides, the CDR3 is TGTGCCACCCGACAGCCCCCTCGGAACACTGAAGCTTTCTTT. This sequence encodes CATRQPPRNTEAFF.

This clone has only a few counts. The genes are TRBV4-3 and TRBJ2-1; possibly TRBD1 for D (5 bases). CDR3 length: 18 residues. Trimming took off 0 bases at V and 8 bases at J, with 23 bases between the two ends. CDR1 and CDR2 from the germline V gene are LGHNA and YSLEER. The CDR3 DNA reads as TGCGCCAGCAGCCAAGATCACCAGGGTATGGATTTTATTGATGAGCAGTTCTTC. Translated: CASSQDHQGMDFIDEQFF.

Concerning this clone: At one end the junction does not follow the germline gene, possibly because of a read error. The chain links TRBV28 to TRBJ1-2; D is ambiguous. Germline-derived CDR1 and CDR2 are MDHEN and SYDVKM. There are 14 residues in the CDR3. This CDR3 is CASSFGLAPNGFTF. The CDR3 DNA reads as TGTGCCAGCAGTTTCGGACTGGCGCCAAATGGCTTCACCTTC.

The chain uses TRBV4-3 and TRBJ2-7, with D perhaps TRBD1 (5 bases). The V gene lost 3 bases and the J gene lost 5 bases, with 17 bases spanning the gap. Germline V gene sequence: CDR1 LGHNA, CDR2 YSLEER. The CDR3 sequence is 15 residues long. CDR3 protein: CASSHSEDGAHEQYF. CDR3 DNA sequence: TGCGCCAGCAGCCATTCCGAGGATGGGGCCCACGAGCAGTACTTC.

The chain couples TRBV11-1 to TRBJ2-5; D call uncertain. Germline V gives CDR1 SGHAT, CDR2 FQDESV (reference sequence). CDR3 length equals 16 residues. Between the trimmed V and J ends, which lost 4 bases and 3 bases, there was a span of 18 bases. CDR3 loop: CASSYRIPGDEETQYF. The CDR3 region has the DNA TGTGCCAGCAGCTACCGAATCCCGGGCGATGAAGAGACCCAGTACTTC.

The rearrangement joins TRBV7-2 to TRBJ2-3; 9 bases agree with TRBD2. Trimming at V came to 2 bases and at J to 0 bases, leaving 12 bases not matched to a gene. The CDR3 is made up of 19 amino acids. Germline V gene lookup returns CDR1 SGHTA and CDR2 FQGNSA. The CDR3 DNA reads TGTGCCAGCAGCTTATGGGGTCTAGCGGGGACAATTAGCACAGATACGCAGTATTTT. Its protein product is CASSLWGLAGTISTDTQYF.

The J gene is TRBJ2-7, the V gene TRBV7-6; 7 bases line up with TRBD2. Per germline, CDR1 SGHVS and CDR2 FNYEAQ. V dropped 5 bases and J dropped 3; count of bases not matched to a gene: 7. The CDR3 sequence is 14 residues long. In DNA form, the CDR3 reads TGTGCCAGCAGCCAATGGCCGGGGGGCTACGAGCAGTACTTC. It is translated as CASSQWPGGYEQYF. Full variable domain (rest looked up from reference TRBV7-6 and TRBJ2-7): GAGVSQSPRYKVTKRGQDVALRCDPISGHVSLYWYRQALGQGPEFLTYFNYEAQQDKSGLPNDRFSAERPEGSISTLTIQRTEQRDSAMYRCASSQWPGGYEQYFGPGTRLTVT.

The genes are TRBV9 and TRBJ1-4; D call uncertain. With 2 bases removed from V and 7 bases from J, the gap between germline ends came to 9 bases. This CDR3 is 13 amino acids long. Germline values: CDR1 SGDLS, CDR2 YYNGEE. CDR3 nucleotide sequence: TGTGCCAGCAGCGTTGCGAGTTCTGAAAAACTGTTTTTT. Translation: CASSVASSEKLFF. Full variable domain (missing parts from reference TRBV9 and TRBJ1-4): DSGVTQTPKHLITATGQRVTLRCSPRSGDLSVYWYQQSLDQGLQFLIQYYNGEERAKGNILERFSAQQFPDLHSELNLSSLELGDSALYFCASSVASSEKLFFGSGTQLSVL.

The chain uses TRBV6-6 and TRBJ2-1, with D possibly being TRBD1 or TRBD2 (6 bases each). The V gene lost 8 bases and the J gene lost 3 bases, with 17 bases spanning the gap. CDR3 size: 15 residues. The germline V gene encodes CDR1 MNHNY and CDR2 SVGAGI (reference sequence). CDR3 coding DNA: TGTGCCAGCTCGAGGGGGGTTATTGGCTACAATGAGCAGTTCTTC. This gives the protein CASSRGVIGYNEQFF.

The V and J genes are TRBV4-3 and TRBJ1-1; no reliable D call. CDR1 is LGHNA, CDR2 YSLEER, per germline. Trimming removed 1 base from V and 5 bases from J, with 11 bases in between. There are 14 residues in the CDR3. The CDR3 DNA follows: TGCGCCAGCAGCCAAGGGCCGCGGTGGACTGAAGCTTTCTTT. It translates to CASSQGPRWTEAFF.

This chain uses TRBV6-6 with TRBJ2-7; TRBD1 matches at 11 bases. The CDR3 extends over 15 amino acids. Germline assignment: CDR1 MNHNY and CDR2 SVGAGI (reference sequence). Trimming at V came to 2 bases and at J to 2 bases, leaving 2 bases not matched to a gene. CDR3 nucleotide sequence: TGTGCCAGCAGTTACCCGGGACAGGGGGCCTACGAGCAGTACTTC. The encoded protein is CASSYPGQGAYEQYF.

The rearrangement links TRBV6-6 to TRBJ1-1, with D tentatively TRBD1 (6 bases). The V gene's germline CDR1 is MNHNY and CDR2 SVGAGI (reference sequence). CDR3 length: 16 residues. The V gene lost 9 bases and the J gene lost 3 bases, with 23 bases spanning the gap. CDR3: CASHNSRQDRDTEAFF. The CDR3 nucleotides are TGTGCCAGTCATAACTCCCGACAGGATCGAGACACTGAAGCTTTCTTT.

This clone was recorded only once. CDR3 sequence reads: CASSFRDRATEAFF. CDR3 in DNA: TGCGCCAGCAGCTTCAGGGACAGGGCCACTGAAGCTTTCTTT. V gene TRBV5-1 combines with J gene TRBJ1-1; 9 bases align to TRBD1. V lost 2 bases to trimming and J lost 4 bases; unmatched junction nucleotides: 3. This CDR3 has 14 residues. The V gene's germline CDR1 is SGHRS and CDR2 YFSETQ.

V usage is TRBV5-1 and J usage is TRBJ1-2; D gene ambiguous. Germline CDR1 reads SGHRS; CDR2 reads YFSETQ. This CDR3 contains 14 residues. V gave up 1 base and J gave up 0 bases, with 7 bases separating them. DNA of the CDR3: TGCGCCAGCAGCTTGATGGAAGCTAACTATGGCTACACCTTC. Encoded protein: CASSLMEANYGYTF.

The chain recombines TRBV4-3 with TRBJ1-5; the D gene is possibly TRBD1 (6 bases). This CDR3 has 15 residues. Germline values: CDR1 LGHNA, CDR2 YSLEER. Trimming took off 0 bases at V and 6 bases at J, with 12 bases between the two ends. CDR3 DNA: TGCGCCAGCAGCCAAGATCAAACAGGGCGTCAGCCCCAGCATTTT. Translation gives CASSQDQTGRQPQHF.

The J gene is TRBJ2-4, the V gene TRBV9; D is unresolved. Germline lookup yields CDR1 SGDLS and CDR2 YYNGEE. The CDR3 contains 13 residues. Trimming cost V 0 bases and J 5 bases, with 6 bases left between them. CDR3 DNA: TGTGCCAGCAGCGTAGGTCAGGAAAACATTCAGTACTTC. It encodes CASSVGQENIQYF. Based on the CDR3 plus reference TRBV9 and TRBJ2-4, the full variable domain is DSGVTQTPKHLITATGQRVTLRCSPRSGDLSVYWYQQSLDQGLQFLIQYYNGEERAKGNILERFSAQQFPDLHSELNLSSLELGDSALYFCASSVGQENIQYFGAGTRLSVL.

The J gene is TRBJ1-1, the V gene TRBV10-3; D remains unclear. CDR1 and CDR2 from the germline V gene are ENHRY and SYGVKD. Trimming left V 0 bases short and J 7 bases short, with 6 bases between. The CDR3 runs to 12 residues. The CDR3: CAISESLVEAFF. In DNA, the CDR3 is TGTGCCATCAGTGAGTCGCTTGTTGAAGCTTTCTTT.

The CDR3: CASSQLDRVDNYGYTF. In DNA, the CDR3 is TGTGCCAGCAGCCAATTAGACAGGGTAGATAACTATGGCTACACCTTC. This chain uses TRBV11-2 with TRBJ1-2, with TRBD1 matching over 7 bases. The CDR3 consists of 16 residues. The germline V gene has CDR1 SGHAT and CDR2 FQNNGV. The V segment lost 5 bases and the J segment 1 base; nucleotides outside the gene matches: 10.

This sequence joins TRBV4-1 and TRBJ1-2; tentative D call: TRBD1 (6 bases). Trimming removed 1 base at V and 2 bases at J, with 11 bases between. The CDR3 is made up of 15 amino acids. Germline V lookup: CDR1 MGHRA, CDR2 YSYEKL. The CDR3 reads CASSQVRGQNYGYTF. Written as DNA, the CDR3 is TGCGCCAGCAGCCAAGTTAGAGGACAGAACTATGGCTACACCTTC.

The chain carries TRBV13 and TRBJ2-7; no clear D gene. Germline V gene sequence: CDR1 PRHDT, CDR2 FYEKMQ (reference sequence). The CDR3 spans 12 residues. With 8 bases removed from V and 2 bases from J, the gap between germline ends came to 10 bases. CDR3: CASGVKAYEQYF. CDR3 in DNA: TGTGCCAGCGGGGTGAAGGCCTACGAGCAGTACTTC.